This T cell receptor beta chain appears in the sequencing data of a study of graft-versus-host responses after intestinal transplantation. This CDR3 spans 14 amino acids. V was trimmed by 11 bases and J by 0 bases, leaving 14 bases between them. Per the germline V gene, CDR1 is LNHDA and CDR2 is SQIVND (reference sequence). TCRdb's table, derived via immunoSEQ multiplex PCR, lists solely in-frame clones and lacks some. The sample lists 25,000 to 35,000 clones, approximately 83% occurring once. About this clone itself: No antigen is known for it.

This rearrangement joins TRBV19 to TRBJ1-5; TRBD1 is a possible D gene (5 bases). The material was unstimulated CD8+ T cells sorted from spleen or lymph node cells, obtained before intestinal transplant. This clonotype was sampled from a human donor who received an intestinal transplant. CDR3 residues: CASSRGSSNQPQHF. The DNA of the CDR3 is TGTGCCTCATCGCGGGGGAGTAGCAATCAGCCCCAGCATTTT.